This TCR beta chain appears in the sequencing data of a study of shared clonotypes between healthy human individuals. Assay: immunoSEQ multiplex PCR; the TCRdb copy retains only in-frame clones and omits some. The sample has roughly 2.6 million clones, more than 90% seen once; the top ten hold 0.13% to 0.15%. CD4+ cells were split into CD45RA+ naive and CD45RA-negative memory subsets. Trimming removed 6 bases at V and 0 bases at J, with 12 bases between. CDR3 length: 14 residues. Germline loops: CDR1 SGHAT, CDR2 FQNNGV. Study results and caveats: Rarefaction revealed incomplete sorted-subset sequencing despite large depth. Having only a few donors restricted how much genetic and exposure-history diversity was captured.

As concerns this clone: Its antigen remains unknown.

The chain joins TRBV11-2 to TRBJ2-7, with D tentatively TRBD1 (5 bases). The specimen sequenced was naive CD4+ T cells sorted from blood. Subset in this sample: CD45RA+ positively selected. This TCR was sampled from a man between 18 and 35 years old in good health. Here the CDR3 reads CASRGQGGSYEQYF. The CDR3 DNA reads as TGTGCCAGCAGGGGCCAGGGCGGCTCCTACGAGCAGTACTTC. Looking up the rest from reference TRBV11-2 and TRBJ2-7 gives the full variable domain: EAGVAQSPRYKIIEKRQSVAFWCNPISGHATLYWYQQILGQGPKLLIQFQNNGVVDDSQLPKDRFSAERLKGVDSTLKIQPAKLEDSAVYLCASRGQGGSYEQYFGPGTRLTVT.